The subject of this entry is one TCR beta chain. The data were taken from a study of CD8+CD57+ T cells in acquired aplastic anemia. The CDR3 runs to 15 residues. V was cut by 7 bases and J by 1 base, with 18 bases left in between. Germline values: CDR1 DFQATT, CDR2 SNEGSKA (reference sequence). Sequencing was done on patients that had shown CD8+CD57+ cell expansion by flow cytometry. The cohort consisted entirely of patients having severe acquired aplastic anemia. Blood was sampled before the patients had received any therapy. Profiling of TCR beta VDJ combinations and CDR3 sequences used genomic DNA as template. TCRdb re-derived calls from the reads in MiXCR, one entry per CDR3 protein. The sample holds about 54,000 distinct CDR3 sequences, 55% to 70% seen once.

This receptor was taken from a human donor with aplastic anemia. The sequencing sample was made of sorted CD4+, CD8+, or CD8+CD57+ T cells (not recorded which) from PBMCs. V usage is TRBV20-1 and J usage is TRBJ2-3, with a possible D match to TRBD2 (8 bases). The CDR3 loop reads CSGSGGGGRTDTQYF. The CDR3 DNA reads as TGCAGTGGTTCGGGAGGGGGCGGACGCACAGATACGCAGTATTTT.